Listed below are T cell receptor beta chains from one sample, sequenced in a study of control samples from healthy donors and cancer patients. Clones were read by immunoSEQ multiplex PCR, and TCRdb kept only the in-frame ones, dropping some. The data contain roughly 150,000 clones, roughly nine tenths of them singletons. The sample taken for sequencing was blood. The source is a woman aged 25 to 39 in good health. The CDR3 runs from the conserved cysteine through the conserved F or W. D genes are given only for firm matches. Only part of the rows carry a size: once, few, many, or a class if the clone is expanded.

v_gene	j_gene	abundance	d_gene	CDR3aa	CDR3nt
TRBV28	TRBJ1-1	once	NA	CASSFGGRGAFF	TGTGCCAGCAGTTTCGGGGGCAGGGGAGCTTTCTTT
TRBV5-1	TRBJ2-5	NA	NA	CASSSAGRGGETQYF	TGCGCCAGCAGCTCCGCAGGCAGAGGTGGGGAGACCCAGTACTTC
TRBV18	TRBJ1-5	NA	TRBD1	CASSGWDRGFNQPQHF	TGTGCCAGCTCGGGTTGGGACAGGGGGTTTAATCAGCCCCAGCATTTT
TRBV7-9	TRBJ2-2	NA	TRBD2	CASSHPPKEAGAPGELFF	TGTGCCAGCTCGCATCCCCCCAAGGAAGCGGGAGCCCCCGGGGAGCTGTTTTTT
TRBV6-5	TRBJ1-4	few	NA	CASSDRGTTNEKLFF	TGTGCCAGCAGCGATCGGGGTACAACTAATGAAAAACTGTTTTTT
TRBV11-2	TRBJ2-5	NA	TRBD1	CASSLGTGTETQYF	TGTGCCAGCAGCCTCGGGACAGGGACAGAGACCCAGTACTTC
TRBV15	TRBJ2-2	NA	TRBD1	CATSSGVGQGTTGELFF	TGTGCCACCAGCAGTGGTGTAGGACAGGGAACTACCGGGGAGCTGTTTTTT
TRBV5-1	TRBJ2-7	NA	NA	CASSLWPSDYEQYF	TGCGCCAGCAGCTTGTGGCCGTCGGACTACGAGCAGTACTTC
TRBV9	TRBJ2-2	once	NA	CASSVEASRITGELFF	TGTGCCAGCAGCGTAGAGGCTAGCAGGATCACCGGGGAGCTGTTTTTT
TRBV7-2	TRBJ2-1	NA	TRBD2	CASSFGLVAGTRSEQFF	TGTGCCAGCAGCTTCGGACTAGTAGCGGGGACGAGGAGCGAGCAGTTCTTC
TRBV14	TRBJ1-5	NA	TRBD1	CASSQDLVGQLFISNQPQHF	TGTGCCAGCAGCCAAGACCTTGTGGGACAGCTCTTTATTAGCAATCAGCCCCAGCATTTT
TRBV6-5	TRBJ2-2	NA	TRBD2	CASSYSTSGRAGELFF	TGTGCCAGCAGTTACTCGACTAGCGGGAGGGCCGGGGAGCTGTTTTTT
TRBV5-4	TRBJ1-2	NA	NA	CASSFPPGAHYGYTF	TGTGCCAGCAGCTTCCCCCCCGGGGCCCACTATGGCTACACCTTC
TRBV2	TRBJ1-5	NA	NA	CASSLGKSNQPQHF	TGTGCCAGCAGCCTAGGTAAGAGCAATCAGCCCCAGCATTTT
TRBV18	TRBJ2-7	NA	TRBD2	CASSVAGSNYEQYF	TGTGCCAGCTCTGTAGCGGGATCAAACTACGAGCAGTACTTC
TRBV28	TRBJ1-1	NA	NA	CASSLPGPTEAFF	TGTGCCAGCAGTTTACCGGGACCCACTGAAGCTTTCTTT
TRBV27	TRBJ1-5	NA	TRBD1	CASSLSGQGLGQPQHF	TGTGCCAGCAGTTTATCAGGACAGGGTTTAGGTCAGCCCCAGCATTTT
TRBV14	TRBJ2-2	NA	NA	CASGPGLALFPGELFF	TGTGCCAGCGGACCTGGGCTAGCTTTATTTCCCGGGGAGCTGTTTTTT
TRBV7-9	TRBJ2-1	few	NA	CASSLRPDNSYNEQFF	TGTGCCAGCAGCTTACGGCCCGACAACTCCTACAATGAGCAGTTCTTC
TRBV24-1	TRBJ1-1	once	NA	CATSDLGRRPSMDTEAFF	TGTGCCACCAGTGACCTGGGCCGGCGACCCTCTATGGACACTGAAGCTTTCTTT
TRBV5-6	TRBJ1-4	NA	NA	CASSRSTPGGKLFF	TGTGCCAGCAGCCGTTCTACGCCGGGAGGAAAACTGTTTTTT
TRBV6-2/TRBV6-3	TRBJ2-7	once	NA	CASSSFGEQYF	TGTGCCAGCAGTAGCTTCGGAGAGCAGTACTTC
TRBV4-3	TRBJ2-2	NA	NA	CASRTEGNTGELFF	TGCGCCAGCAGGACCGAGGGGAACACCGGGGAGCTGTTTTTT
TRBV5-1	TRBJ2-7	NA	TRBD2	CASSLWGTRTYEQYF	TGCGCCAGCAGCCTCTGGGGGACTAGGACCTACGAGCAGTACTTC
TRBV4-1	TRBJ2-1	NA	TRBD2	CASRSTSGEEQFF	TGCGCCAGCCGGTCGACTAGCGGGGAAGAGCAGTTCTTC
TRBV19	TRBJ2-3	once	NA	CASSAYRSNTDTQYF	TGTGCCAGTAGTGCGTACAGGTCCAACACAGATACGCAGTATTTT